This T cell receptor beta chain was found in a study of T cell responses to AZD1222 COVID-19 vaccine (dated by TCRdb to about 2021). A note on the overall study: Because spike-specific TCR depth and breadth did not differ between the two schedules, AZD1222 recipients who got a second dose at roughly 4 weeks were pooled with those who got a second dose at roughly 12 weeks. TCR sequencing covered 230 or so trial participants: 207 given two doses of AZD1222 and 26 given two doses of MenACWY control vaccine. Trial participants were enrolled by age into subgroups of 18-55, 56-69 and 70-plus years, and about 150, 27 and 61 TCR-sequenced participants, respectively, were included in these subgroups. General findings and caveats noted by the study authors: Only five or six AZD1222 recipients were SARS-CoV-2 seropositive at baseline, limiting conclusions about previously exposed vaccinees. Most participants were white British and females outnumbered males, and the authors suggested that clonal diversity may have been underestimated. Reportedly, almost half of the unique spike-specific TCRs recognized epitopes lying outside the regions that are mutated in the B.1.351 and B.1.1.7 variants. Because no day 14 peak-response samples were available, repertoires were characterized only after the peak T cell response. In the small 56-69-year group, the increase in depth fell short of significance, most likely because of low power. CD4 TCRs associated with the vaccine covered the entire spike protein, and the dominant responses were in regions 160-218 and 743-854. After two AZD1222 doses, spike-specific TCR breadth and depth were significantly higher than at day 0 and than in MenACWY recipients.

The time point label, as the study defines it: baseline before first vaccination. Vaccinee samples came from UK trials COV001 and COV002, including a single-blind randomized controlled phase 2/3 trial of AZD1222 (ChAdOx1 nCoV-19) in healthy adults. For TCRbeta chain sequencing, PBMC samples were collected from trial participants at day 0 and at day 28 after the second dose. This clone occurred a few times. Its specific antigen is unknown. The record has no base qualities; no much larger clone is one base away. The CDR3 regions of human TCRbeta chains were subjected to immunosequencing. On the study's bioinformatics: TCRs in the repertoires were matched against a reference library of SARS-CoV-2-specific TCRs that had been generated with the MIRA antigen-specificity platform. Breadth was defined as the fraction of unique TCRs that were SARS-CoV-2-associated. Depth was defined as the fraction of total T cells that were SARS-CoV-2-associated. Using the MIRA data, every spike-specific TCR was mapped to the spike region that the TCR reacted to and assigned to either a CD4 or a CD8 class. Log10-transformed breadth and depth values were compared by one-way ANOVA with Sidak's multiple comparisons tests. TCRdb holds this immuneACCESS table with in-frame rearrangements only. Some clones are missing; in checked studies, unresolved V genes explain under half, and the rest has no known cause. D and trimming come from the DNA, and the V and J calls and clone size come from that table. A total of 100,000 to 150,000 clones appear in this sample, more than 80% of them only once. The ten largest make up around 1.5% of the sample.

The sequence came from an adult in good health. Material: peripheral blood, obtained on day 0 of AZD1222 vaccination.

The CDR3: CASNPGQGAMRQLGYTF. The DNA sequence is given as TGTGCCAGTAACCCCGGACAGGGGGCAATGCGTCAATTGGGCTACACCTTC. The chain is assembled from TRBV19 and TRBJ1-2, with 11 bases in between that match TRBD1. Ends trimmed: V by 7 bases, J by 8 bases; bases unmatched to a gene: 18. Via the germline V gene (reference sequence), CDR1 is LNHDA and CDR2 SQIVND. Inclusive of the bounding cysteine and phenylalanine, the CDR3 is 17 residues long. The DNA shown is the 51-base CDR3, in frame from base 1.